The 8 T cell receptor beta chains reported below all come from one sample, sequenced in a study of T cell repertoires and HLA-DP antigens. After about 16 days, CD4+ cells were restimulated more than 20 h with the same allogeneic DPB1. Cells were stimulated with HeLa cells transduced with HLA-DPA1/DPB1, HLA-DM, invariant chain and CD80. The protocol was immunoSEQ multiplex PCR, while the TCRdb copy is restricted to in-frame clones and leaves out a portion. The table lists 2,000 to 2,500 clones, about four fifths of them singletons. The material sequenced was CD137- CD4+ T cells from cultured PBMCs. The origin of the receptors is a woman aged 18-30 years in good health and CMV-seronegative.

The J gene is TRBJ2-7, the V gene TRBV12-5, with TRBD2 matching 9 bases. The length of the CDR3 is 20 residues. Germline-derived CDR1 and CDR2 are LGHNT and FRNRAP. J gave up 4 bases and V 1 base, and 20 bases lay outside the gene matches. CDR3 amino acids: CASGLGEEWVAGETRYEQYF. CDR3 nucleotide sequence: TGTGCTAGTGGTTTGGGAGAGGAGTGGGTAGCGGGAGAAACGAGATACGAGCAGTACTTC.

The V and J genes are TRBV21-1 and TRBJ1-5; TRBD1, the table's D call, lacks a check against the DNA. TRBV21-1 is deemed a pseudogene. The CDR3 length is 13 residues. CDR3 amino acids: CASSDRVNQPQHF. DNA of the CDR3: TGTGCCAGCAGCGACAGGGTGAATCAGCCCCAGCATTTT.

This sequence joins TRBV11-2 and TRBJ2-5; TRBD2 agrees at 10 bases. V was clipped by 5 bases and J by 5 bases; unmatched bases: 8. CDR1 is SGHAT and CDR2 is FQNNGV in the germline V gene. There are 15 residues in the CDR3. The CDR3 coding sequence is TGTGCCAGCAGCCCCTGGACTAGCGGTGGGGAGACCCAGTACTTC. It encodes CASSPWTSGGETQYF.

The J gene is TRBJ2-3, the V gene TRBV9; D is perhaps TRBD1 (6 bases). V lost 3 bases, J lost 1 base, and 18 bases lay in between. Germline CDR1 and CDR2: SGDLS and YYNGEE. This CDR3 is 17 amino acids long. The CDR3: CASSATGTFKGTDTQYF. The CDR3 nucleotides are TGTGCCAGCAGCGCTACCGGGACATTCAAGGGCACAGATACGCAGTATTTT.

This chain connects TRBV7-9 to TRBJ1-1; D not resolved. The CDR3 totals 13 residues. The germline V gene has CDR1 SEHNR and CDR2 FQNEAQ (reference sequence). Trimming left V 1 base short and J 4 bases short, with 7 bases between. CDR3 residues: CASSLEGVTEAFF. The CDR3 coding sequence is TGTGCCAGCAGCTTAGAGGGCGTCACTGAAGCTTTCTTT.

The rearrangement uses TRBV18 and TRBJ1-3; TRBD1 is a possible D gene (5 bases). The V end lost 5 bases, the J end lost 0 bases, and 11 bases lay between the germline ends. The germline gives CDR1 KGHSH, CDR2 LQKENI. This CDR3 has 15 residues. The CDR3 region is CASSSRGPSGNTIYF. In DNA form, the CDR3 reads TGTGCCAGCTCATCTAGGGGCCCCTCTGGAAACACCATATATTTT. Full variable domain (remainder filled in from reference TRBV18 and TRBJ1-3): NAGVMQNPRHLVRRRGQEARLRCSPMKGHSHVYWYRQLPEEGLKFMVYLQKENIIDESGMPKERFSAEFPKEGPSILRIQQVVRGDSAAYFCASSSRGPSGNTIYFGEGSWLTVV.

This clone was recorded only once. The V gene is TRBV6-6, the J gene TRBJ2-5, with D uncertain. Germline-derived CDR1 and CDR2 are MNHNY and SVGAGI (reference sequence). Between the trimmed V and J ends, which lost 5 bases and 4 bases, there was a span of 8 bases. This CDR3 comprises 12 residues. The CDR3 DNA sequence: TGTGCCAGCAGTCTTACCCTAGAGACCCAGTACTTC. This codes for CASSLTLETQYF.

The DNA for the CDR3 is TGTGCCAGCAGTTTATCCCTAGCTCGGGCCTCCGAGCAGTACTTC. It specifies CASSLSLARASEQYF. The chain couples TRBV27 to TRBJ2-7; the D gene is possibly TRBD2 (5 bases). CDR1 MNHEY and CDR2 SMNVEV come from the germline V gene (reference sequence). V was cut by 0 bases and J by 6 bases, with 15 bases left in between. This CDR3 is built from 15 residues.